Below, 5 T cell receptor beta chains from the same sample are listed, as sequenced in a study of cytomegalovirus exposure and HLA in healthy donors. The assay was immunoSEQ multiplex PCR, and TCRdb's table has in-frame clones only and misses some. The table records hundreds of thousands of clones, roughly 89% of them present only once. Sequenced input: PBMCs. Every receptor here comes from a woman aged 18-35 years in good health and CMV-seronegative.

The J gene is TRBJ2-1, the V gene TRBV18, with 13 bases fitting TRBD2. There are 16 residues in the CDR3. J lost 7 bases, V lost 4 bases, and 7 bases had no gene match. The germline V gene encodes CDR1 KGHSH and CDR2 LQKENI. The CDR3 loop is CASSRTVTSGGNEQFF. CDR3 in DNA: TGTGCCAGCTCACGAACGGTGACTAGCGGGGGGAATGAGCAGTTCTTC.

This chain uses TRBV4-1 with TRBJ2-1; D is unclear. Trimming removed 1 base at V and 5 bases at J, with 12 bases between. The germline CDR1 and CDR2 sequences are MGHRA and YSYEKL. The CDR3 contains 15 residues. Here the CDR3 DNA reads TGCGCCAGCAGCCAAGTGGGCTTGGCCAACAATGAGCAGTTCTTC. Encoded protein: CASSQVGLANNEQFF.

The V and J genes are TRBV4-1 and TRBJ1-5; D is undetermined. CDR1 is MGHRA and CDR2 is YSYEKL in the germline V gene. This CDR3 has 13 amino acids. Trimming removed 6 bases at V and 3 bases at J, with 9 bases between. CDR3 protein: CASSHQNNQPQHF. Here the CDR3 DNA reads TGCGCCAGCAGTCATCAGAACAATCAGCCCCAGCATTTT.

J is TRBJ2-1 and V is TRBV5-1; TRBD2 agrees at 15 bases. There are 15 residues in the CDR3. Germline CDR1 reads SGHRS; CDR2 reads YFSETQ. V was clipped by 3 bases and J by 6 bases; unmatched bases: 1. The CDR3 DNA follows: TGCGCCAGCAGCTGGACTAGCGGGAGGGGCAATGAGCAGTTCTTC. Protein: CASSWTSGRGNEQFF.

The CDR3 nucleotides read TGTGCCAGCAGCTTAGTCTCGACTTCAAATACGCAGTATTTT. It encodes CASSLVSTSNTQYF. V gene TRBV7-8 combines with J gene TRBJ2-3, with D unclear. V was cut by 1 base and J by 7 bases, with 12 bases left in between. The CDR3 is 14 amino acids. Germline V gene lookup returns CDR1 SGHVS and CDR2 FQNEAQ. The full variable domain, its missing parts supplied by reference TRBV7-8 and TRBJ2-3, is GAGVSQSPRYKVAKRGQDVALRCDPISGHVSLFWYQQALGQGPEFLTYFQNEAQLDKSGLPSDRFFAERPEGSVSTLKIQRTQQEDSAVYLCASSLVSTSNTQYFGPGTRLTVL.